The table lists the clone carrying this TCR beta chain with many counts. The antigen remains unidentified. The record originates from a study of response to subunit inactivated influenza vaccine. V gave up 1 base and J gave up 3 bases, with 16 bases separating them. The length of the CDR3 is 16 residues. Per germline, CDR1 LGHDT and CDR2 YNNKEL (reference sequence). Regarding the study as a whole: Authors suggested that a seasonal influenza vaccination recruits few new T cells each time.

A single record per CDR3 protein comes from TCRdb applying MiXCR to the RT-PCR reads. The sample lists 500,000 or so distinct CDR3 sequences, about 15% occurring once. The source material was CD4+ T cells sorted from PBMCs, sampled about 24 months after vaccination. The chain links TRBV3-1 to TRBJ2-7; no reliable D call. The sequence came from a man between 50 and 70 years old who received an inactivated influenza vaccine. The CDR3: CASSQGGLVDFYEQYF. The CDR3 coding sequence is TGTGCCAGCAGCCAAGGTGGTTTAGTCGATTTCTACGAGCAGTACTTC.